A single sample is the source of the 21 T cell receptor beta chains below, sequenced in a study of T cell responses to AZD1222 COVID-19 vaccine. Measured with immunoSEQ multiplex PCR; TCRdb has only the in-frame clones, and not every one. In the table there are tens of thousands of clones, 80% of which are singletons. The material was peripheral blood, obtained on day 0 of AZD1222 vaccination. The origin of the receptors is an adult in good health.

CDR3 nucleotides: TGTGCCAGTAGTATATCGGGTTACTCACCCCTCCACTTT. It specifies CASSISGYSPLHF. The chain is built from TRBV19 and TRBJ1-6; D is uncertain. Germline-derived CDR1 and CDR2 are LNHDA and SQIVND (reference sequence). The V end lost 2 bases, the J end lost 10 bases, and 9 bases lay between the germline ends. CDR3 length: 13 residues.

The J gene is TRBJ2-7, the V gene TRBV7-8; tentatively, D is TRBD1 (6 bases). Trimming stripped 2 bases from V and 7 bases from J, with 9 bases between. The length of the CDR3 is 12 residues. Germline V gene data show CDR1 as SGHVS and CDR2 as FQNEAQ. The CDR3 protein is CASSLSGAEQYF. CDR3 DNA sequence: TGTGCCAGCAGCTTATCAGGGGCGGAGCAGTACTTC.

This clone is a singleton in its sample. The chain combines TRBV10-3 with TRBJ1-6; TRBD1 is a possible D gene (5 bases). Germline assignment: CDR1 ENHRY and CDR2 SYGVKD. The CDR3 runs to 14 residues. Trimming stripped 4 bases from V and 10 bases from J, with 14 bases between. CDR3 coding DNA: TGTGCCATCAGTGGGGGCAGGGAAAACTCACCCCTCCACTTT. This translates into CAISGGRENSPLHF.

This chain connects TRBV3-1 (or the pseudogene TRBV3-2) to TRBJ2-5; 8 positions agree with TRBD1. After removal of 2 bases from V and 1 base from J, the junction contained 3 bases not matched to a gene. The CDR3 has 15 residues. Germline values: CDR1 LGHDT, CDR2 YNNKEL (reference sequence). CDR3 amino acids: CASSQNTGGQETQYF. In DNA form, the CDR3 reads TGTGCCAGCAGCCAAAACACAGGGGGCCAAGAGACCCAGTACTTC.

The chain couples TRBV11-2 to TRBJ2-5, with D perhaps matching TRBD2 (6 bases). CDR3 size: 13 residues. V was pared by 2 bases and J by 4 bases, with 8 bases between. Germline CDR1 and CDR2: SGHAT and FQNNGV. The DNA for the CDR3 is TGTGCCAGCAGCTTATCGGGGGTAGAGACCCAGTACTTC. Translation: CASSLSGVETQYF.

V is TRBV19 and J is TRBJ1-2; 8 bases map to TRBD1. V lost 0 bases to trimming and J lost 3 bases; unmatched junction nucleotides: 9. Looked up from germline, CDR1 is LNHDA and CDR2 is SQIVND (reference sequence). This CDR3 has 17 amino acids. In nucleotides, the CDR3 is TGTGCCAGTAGTATAGATTTGGTACAGGGGGTCTACTATGGCTACACCTTC. Residues: CASSIDLVQGVYYGYTF.

The V and J genes are TRBV29-1 and TRBJ2-1, with D possibly TRBD1 on 5 matching bases. This CDR3 has 14 amino acids. Germline V gives CDR1 SQVTM, CDR2 ANQGSEA. With 3 bases removed from V and 10 bases from J, the gap between germline ends came to 19 bases. This CDR3 is CSVDDYAGIGEQFF. For the CDR3, the DNA is TGCAGCGTTGACGATTACGCAGGGATTGGAGAGCAGTTCTTC.

As regards this clone: One end of the junction varies from germline; a read error may be responsible. The V call is TRBV27, the J call TRBJ2-3, with 9 bases aligning to TRBD2. Germline V gene lookup returns CDR1 MNHEY and CDR2 SMNVEV (reference sequence). The CDR3 is 19 amino acids. The CDR3 DNA sequence: TGTGCCAGCAGCCCTTTAGCGGGGGTCTCGGAGGGAGGCACAGGTACGCAGTATTTT. Amino acids: CASSPLAGVSEGGTGTQYF.

V usage is TRBV25-1 and J usage is TRBJ2-1, with 7 bases lining up with TRBD1. Germline CDR1 MGHDK, CDR2 SYGVNS. The CDR3 runs to 14 residues. The V and J ends lost 5 bases and 3 bases, in that order; junction bases with no gene match: 4. The DNA of the CDR3 is TGTGCCAGCAGTCAGACAGGGTTCTACAATGAGCAGTTCTTC. Its protein is CASSQTGFYNEQFF.

This rearrangement joins TRBV7-8 to TRBJ2-5, with D perhaps TRBD2 (7 bases). V lost 7 bases, J lost 7 bases, and 19 bases lay in between. The CDR3 extends over 14 amino acids. Germline V lookup: CDR1 SGHVS, CDR2 FQNEAQ. The CDR3 sequence is CASIQGGVVGTQYF. The CDR3 DNA reads TGTGCCAGCATCCAAGGGGGGGTCGTAGGGACCCAGTACTTC. Looking up the rest from reference TRBV7-8 and TRBJ2-5 gives the full variable domain: GAGVSQSPRYKVAKRGQDVALRCDPISGHVSLFWYQQALGQGPEFLTYFQNEAQLDKSGLPSDRFFAERPEGSVSTLKIQRTQQEDSAVYLCASIQGGVVGTQYFGPGTRLLVL.

The J gene is TRBJ2-1, the V gene TRBV6-4; 7 nucleotides line up with TRBD2. Trimming cost V 0 bases and J 9 bases; bases outside gene matches: 2. In germline, CDR1 is MRHNA, CDR2 SNTAGT. This CDR3 has 13 residues. The CDR3 bases are TGTGCCAGCAGTGACTCCACGGGGGGTGAGCAGTTCTTC. Translating it yields CASSDSTGGEQFF.

The rearrangement uses TRBV6-5 and TRBJ1-2; 9 nucleotides agree with TRBD1. The V segment lost 5 bases and the J segment 4 bases; nucleotides outside the gene matches: 8. The CDR3 is 15 residues long. Germline V CDR1 and CDR2: MNHEY, SVGAGI. The CDR3: CASSTTTGGSYGYTF. The CDR3 DNA reads as TGTGCCAGCAGTACCACGACAGGGGGTAGCTATGGCTACACCTTC.

V is TRBV5-6 and J is TRBJ2-4; D could derive from TRBD1 or TRBD2 (5 bases each). Germline CDR1 and CDR2: SGHDT and YYEEEE. The CDR3 is 17 amino acids. V was shortened by 1 base and J by 1 base, with 15 bases between the two germline ends. The CDR3 sequence: CASSLLTGPSAKNIQYF. DNA for the CDR3: TGTGCCAGCAGCTTGTTGACGGGGCCCAGTGCCAAAAACATTCAGTACTTC.

The CDR3 here is CASSQTGFGEKLFF. CDR3 nucleotide sequence: TGTGCCAGCTCACAAACAGGGTTTGGTGAAAAACTGTTTTTT. The chain is built from TRBV18 and TRBJ1-4, with a possible D match to TRBD1 (6 bases). The CDR3 spans 14 residues. V shed 4 bases and J shed 7 bases, with 13 bases lying between them. Germline values: CDR1 KGHSH, CDR2 LQKENI.

The chain recombines TRBV14 with TRBJ1-4, with 7 nucleotides matching TRBD1. The CDR3 is made up of 17 amino acids. Germline CDR1 SGHDN, CDR2 FVKESK. Trimming took 4 bases from V and 8 from J; bases not matched to a gene: 16. Written as DNA, the CDR3 is TGTGCCAGCAGCCCCGACAGGGTAGGGGCTTTAAGGGAAAAACTGTTTTTT. Residues: CASSPDRVGALREKLFF. Full variable domain (outside the CDR3, taken from reference TRBV14 and TRBJ1-4): EAGVTQFPSHSVIEKGQTVTLRCDPISGHDNLYWYRRVMGKEIKFLLHFVKESKQDESGMPNNRFLAERTGGTYSTLKVQPAELEDSGVYFCASSPDRVGALREKLFFGSGTQLSVL.

This rearrangement joins TRBV25-1 to TRBJ2-5, with 10 positions matching TRBD1. Per germline, CDR1 MGHDK and CDR2 SYGVNS. The junction had 6 bases not matched to a gene; V was cut back by 4 bases and J by 4 bases. CDR3 length: 15 residues. In DNA, the CDR3 is TGTGCCAGCAGTGCCACGACAGGGGGCGGAGAGACCCAGTACTTC. It specifies CASSATTGGGETQYF.

This clone was detected once. This rearrangement joins TRBV6-6 to TRBJ1-6; 12 positions agree with TRBD1. The CDR3 length is 15 residues. V lost 3 bases to trimming and J lost 10 bases; unmatched junction nucleotides: 4. Germline V lookup: CDR1 MNHNY, CDR2 SVGAGI (reference sequence). The CDR3 protein is CASSYRDRGPSPLHF. The CDR3 DNA sequence: TGTGCCAGCAGTTATAGGGACAGGGGGCCGTCACCCCTCCACTTT.

V gene TRBV19 combines with J gene TRBJ1-5; the D is unclear. This CDR3 is built from 14 residues. The V and J ends lost 5 bases and 0 bases respectively, with 8 bases between them. CDR1 and CDR2 (germline): LNHDA, SQIVND (reference sequence). The CDR3: CASSSRDSNQPQHF. The CDR3 DNA reads as TGTGCCAGTAGTTCCCGGGATAGCAATCAGCCCCAGCATTTT.

The rearrangement joins TRBV28 to TRBJ2-5; no definite D call. V gave up 2 bases and J gave up 2 bases, with 12 bases separating them. CDR3 length equals 15 residues. CDR1 is MDHEN and CDR2 is SYDVKM in the germline V gene. The CDR3 sequence: CASSLLAAGQETQYF. DNA for the CDR3: TGTGCCAGCAGTTTACTGGCGGCCGGTCAAGAGACCCAGTACTTC.

This rearrangement joins TRBV7-3 to TRBJ2-5, with 10 bases that match TRBD2. The junction had 6 bases not matched to a gene; V was cut back by 1 base and J by 4 bases. This CDR3 is 16 amino acids long. CDR1 and CDR2 (germline): SGHTA, FQGTGA. CDR3 loop: CASSLISGGASETQYF. The CDR3 nucleotides are TGTGCCAGCAGCTTAATCAGCGGGGGGGCTTCAGAGACCCAGTACTTC.

This clone is labeled medium-sized. The DNA of the CDR3 is TGTGCCAGCAGCTTTAGCGGGGGACAAGAGACCCAGTACTTC. Translated, it gives CASSFSGGQETQYF. The chain is built from TRBV13 and TRBJ2-5; 9 bases match TRBD2. V lost 3 bases, J lost 2 bases, and 1 base stayed unmatched. This CDR3 has 14 residues. Looked up from germline, CDR1 is PRHDT and CDR2 is FYEKMQ (reference sequence).